This T cell receptor beta chain was retrieved from a study of cytomegalovirus exposure and HLA in healthy donors. Germline V lookup: CDR1 MDHEN, CDR2 SYDVKM. The V and J ends lost 4 bases and 2 bases, in that order; junction bases with no gene match: 6. This CDR3 spans 16 amino acids. PCR was performed using 60 Vbeta and 13 Jbeta primers. Some clones are missing from TCRdb's copy, which holds only in-frame ones; the method was immunoSEQ multiplex PCR. Of around 130,000 clones in the sample, about 73% are singletons; the top ten hold roughly 3%. General study points: In a later analysis, 16,951 TCR beta sequences were associated with HLA alleles at 0.05 false discovery rate. Earlier findings revealed that most TCR beta V segments proved productive either about 87% or about 30% of the time. A reported reduction in N-insertions relative to the approximately 600-donor mean was seen in an Asian-associated ancestry cluster in a later analysis.

Regarding this clone: The antigen remains unidentified.

The specimen was PBMCs. The V and J genes are TRBV28 and TRBJ1-2; the match to TRBD1 covers 11 bases. The TCR comes from a human donor in good health. DNA for the CDR3: TGTGCCAGCAGTTATCTGGGACAGGGGGGAAACTATGGCTACACCTTC. Residues: CASSYLGQGGNYGYTF.